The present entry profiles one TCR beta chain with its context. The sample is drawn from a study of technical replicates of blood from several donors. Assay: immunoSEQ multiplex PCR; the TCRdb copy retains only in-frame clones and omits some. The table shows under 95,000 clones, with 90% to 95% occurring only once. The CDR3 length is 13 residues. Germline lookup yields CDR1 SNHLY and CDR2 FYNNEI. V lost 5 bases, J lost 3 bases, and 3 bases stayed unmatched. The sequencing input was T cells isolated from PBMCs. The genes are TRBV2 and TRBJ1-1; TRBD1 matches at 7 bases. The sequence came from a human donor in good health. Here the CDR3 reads CASSKDRDTEAFF. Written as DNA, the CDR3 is TGTGCCAGCAGTAAAGACAGGGACACTGAAGCTTTCTTT.